This T cell receptor beta chain was profiled in a study of cytomegalovirus exposure and HLA in healthy donors. Samples came from healthy bone marrow donors. In regard to this clone: Antigen: not known.

The PCR employed 60 Vbeta primers together with 13 Jbeta primers. Clones were read by immunoSEQ multiplex PCR, and TCRdb kept only the in-frame ones, dropping some. In the table there are about 76,000 clones, less than 80% of which are singletons. CDR1 and CDR2 from the germline V gene are ENHRY and SYGVKD. The CDR3 runs 13 residues. Losses at the gene ends were 2 bases for V and 12 bases for J; bases not matched to a gene: 7. Study conclusions and caveats: In most subjects, TCR beta sequences reportedly gave accurate predictions of HLA-A and HLA-B alleles.

The chain joins TRBV10-3 to TRBJ2-1, with TRBD2 matching over 7 bases. Sample: PBMCs. The origin of this receptor is a woman in her forties in good health and CMV-seropositive. CDR3 loop: CAISEVGGGTQFF. The DNA of the CDR3 is TGTGCCATCAGTGAGGTTGGGGGGGGAACGCAGTTCTTC.